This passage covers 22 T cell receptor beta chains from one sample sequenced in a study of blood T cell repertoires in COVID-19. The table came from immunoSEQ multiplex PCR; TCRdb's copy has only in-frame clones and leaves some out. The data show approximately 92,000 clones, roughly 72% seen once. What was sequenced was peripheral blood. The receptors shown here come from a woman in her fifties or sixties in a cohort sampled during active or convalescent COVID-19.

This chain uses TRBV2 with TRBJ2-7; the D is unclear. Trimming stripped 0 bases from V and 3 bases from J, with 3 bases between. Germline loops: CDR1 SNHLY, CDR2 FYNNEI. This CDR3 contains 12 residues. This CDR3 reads CASSEARYEQYF. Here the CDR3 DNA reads TGTGCCAGCAGTGAAGCCCGCTACGAGCAGTACTTC.

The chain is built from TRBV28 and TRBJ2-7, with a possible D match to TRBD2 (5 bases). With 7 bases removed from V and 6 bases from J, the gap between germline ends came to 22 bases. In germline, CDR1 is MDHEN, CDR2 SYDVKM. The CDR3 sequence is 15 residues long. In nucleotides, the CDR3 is TGTGCCAGCACTATAGAGAGGGCTACGGGTGTCGAGCAGTACTTC. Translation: CASTIERATGVEQYF.

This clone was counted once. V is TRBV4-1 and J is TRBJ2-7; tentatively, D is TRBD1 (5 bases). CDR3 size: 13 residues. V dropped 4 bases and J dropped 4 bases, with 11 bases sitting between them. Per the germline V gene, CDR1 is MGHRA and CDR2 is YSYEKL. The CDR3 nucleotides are TGCGCCAGCAGCCCCCCTGCAGGGTACGAGCAGTACTTC. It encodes CASSPPAGYEQYF.

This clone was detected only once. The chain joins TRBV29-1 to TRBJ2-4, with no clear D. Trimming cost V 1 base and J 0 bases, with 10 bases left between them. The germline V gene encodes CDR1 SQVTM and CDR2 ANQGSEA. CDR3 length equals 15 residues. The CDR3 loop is CSVEGGVLAKNIQYF. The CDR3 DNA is TGCAGCGTTGAAGGTGGAGTTCTAGCCAAAAACATTCAGTACTTC.

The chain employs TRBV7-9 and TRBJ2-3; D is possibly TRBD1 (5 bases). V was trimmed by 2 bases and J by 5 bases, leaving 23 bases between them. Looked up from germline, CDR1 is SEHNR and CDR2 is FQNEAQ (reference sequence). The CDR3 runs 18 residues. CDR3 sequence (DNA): TGTGCCAGCAGCTTAATTGTGGAGTGGGGCGCAGGTCAAGATACGCAGTATTTT. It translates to CASSLIVEWGAGQDTQYF.

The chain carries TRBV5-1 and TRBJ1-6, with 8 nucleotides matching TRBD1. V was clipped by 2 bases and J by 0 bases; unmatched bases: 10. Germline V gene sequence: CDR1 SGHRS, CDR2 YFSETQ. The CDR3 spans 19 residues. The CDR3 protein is CASSFEAGGLSSYNSPLHF. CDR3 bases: TGCGCCAGCAGCTTCGAGGCAGGGGGCCTTAGCTCCTATAATTCACCCCTCCACTTT.

CDR3 nucleotides: TGTGCCAGCAGCTTAGGATTCGGACAGACGAACACCGGGGAGCTGTTTTTT. This gives the protein CASSLGFGQTNTGELFF. The V and J genes are TRBV7-9 and TRBJ2-2; D may be TRBD1 (6 bases). Per germline, CDR1 SEHNR and CDR2 FQNEAQ (reference sequence). The CDR3 sequence is 17 residues long. V was trimmed by 1 base and J by 0 bases, leaving 12 bases between them.

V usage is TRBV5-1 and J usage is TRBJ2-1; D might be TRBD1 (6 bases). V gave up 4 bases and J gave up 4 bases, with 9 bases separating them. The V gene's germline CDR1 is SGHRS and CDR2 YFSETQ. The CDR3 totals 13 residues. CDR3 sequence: CASSPGTYNEQFF. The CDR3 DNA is TGCGCCAGCAGCCCCGGGACATACAATGAGCAGTTCTTC.

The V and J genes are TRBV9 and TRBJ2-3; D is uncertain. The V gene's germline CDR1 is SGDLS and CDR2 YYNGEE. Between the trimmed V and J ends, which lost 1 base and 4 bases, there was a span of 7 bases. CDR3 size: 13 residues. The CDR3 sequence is CASSVRQADTQYF. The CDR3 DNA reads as TGTGCCAGCAGCGTAAGGCAGGCAGATACGCAGTATTTT. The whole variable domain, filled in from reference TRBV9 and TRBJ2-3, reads DSGVTQTPKHLITATGQRVTLRCSPRSGDLSVYWYQQSLDQGLQFLIQYYNGEERAKGNILERFSAQQFPDLHSELNLSSLELGDSALYFCASSVRQADTQYFGPGTRLTVL.

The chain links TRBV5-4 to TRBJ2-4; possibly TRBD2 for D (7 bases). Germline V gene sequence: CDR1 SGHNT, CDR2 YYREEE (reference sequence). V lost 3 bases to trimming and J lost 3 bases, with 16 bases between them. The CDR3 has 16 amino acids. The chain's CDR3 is CASSWGDRGGKNIQYF. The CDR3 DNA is TGTGCCAGCAGCTGGGGCGATAGGGGGGGCAAAAACATTCAGTACTTC.

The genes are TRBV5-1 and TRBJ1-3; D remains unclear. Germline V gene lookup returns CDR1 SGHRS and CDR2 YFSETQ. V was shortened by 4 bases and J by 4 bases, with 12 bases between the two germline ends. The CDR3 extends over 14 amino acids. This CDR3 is CASSNGGSGNTIYF. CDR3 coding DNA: TGCGCCAGCAGCAATGGAGGTTCAGGAAACACCATATATTTT. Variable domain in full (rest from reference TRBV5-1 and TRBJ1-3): KAGVTQTPRYLIKTRGQQVTLSCSPISGHRSVSWYQQTPGQGLQFLFEYFSETQRNKGNFPGRFSGRQFSNSRSEMNVSTLELGDSALYLCASSNGGSGNTIYFGEGSWLTVV.

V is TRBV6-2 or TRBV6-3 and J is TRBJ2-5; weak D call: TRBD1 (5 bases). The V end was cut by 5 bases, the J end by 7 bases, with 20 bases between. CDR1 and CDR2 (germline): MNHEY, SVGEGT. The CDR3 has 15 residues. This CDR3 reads CASSGTGGTRGTQYF. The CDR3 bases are TGTGCCAGCAGTGGTACAGGCGGAACCCGAGGGACCCAGTACTTC.

The DNA of the CDR3 is TGTGCCAGCAGCCAACGCGCGGGGGGTGAAAAACTGTTTTTT. Its translation: CASSQRAGGEKLFF. The chain recombines TRBV3-1 (or the pseudogene TRBV3-2) with TRBJ1-4, with D maybe TRBD1 (5 bases). The CDR3 contains 14 residues. V gave up 2 bases and J gave up 7 bases, with 11 bases separating them. Germline CDR1 reads LGHDT; CDR2 reads YNNKEL (reference sequence).

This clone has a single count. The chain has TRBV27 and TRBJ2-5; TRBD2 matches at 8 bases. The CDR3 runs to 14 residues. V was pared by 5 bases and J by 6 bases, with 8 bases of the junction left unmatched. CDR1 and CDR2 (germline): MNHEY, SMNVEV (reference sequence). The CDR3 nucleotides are TGTGCCAGCAGTCCAACAGCGGGGGATAAGACCCAGTACTTC. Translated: CASSPTAGDKTQYF.

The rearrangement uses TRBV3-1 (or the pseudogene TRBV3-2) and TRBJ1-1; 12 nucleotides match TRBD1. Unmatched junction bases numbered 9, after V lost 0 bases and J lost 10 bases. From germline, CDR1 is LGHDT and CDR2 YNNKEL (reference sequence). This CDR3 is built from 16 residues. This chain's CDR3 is CASSQEGRGQGASAFF. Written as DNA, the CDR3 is TGTGCCAGCAGCCAAGAAGGTAGGGGACAGGGGGCATCAGCTTTCTTT.

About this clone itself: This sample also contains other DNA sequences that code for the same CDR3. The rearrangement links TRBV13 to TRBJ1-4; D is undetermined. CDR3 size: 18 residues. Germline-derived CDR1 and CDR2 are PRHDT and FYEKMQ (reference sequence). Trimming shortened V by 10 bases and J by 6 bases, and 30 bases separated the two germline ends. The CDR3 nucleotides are TGTGCCACCACCACAAACGGCACTGGCCACGACCGGGATGAAAAACTGTTTTTT. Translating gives CATTTNGTGHDRDEKLFF.

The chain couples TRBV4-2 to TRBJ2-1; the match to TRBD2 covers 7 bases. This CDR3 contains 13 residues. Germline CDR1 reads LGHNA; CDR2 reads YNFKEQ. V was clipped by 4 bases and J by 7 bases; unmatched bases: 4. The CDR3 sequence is CASSRAGVNEQFF. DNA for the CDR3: TGTGCCAGCAGCCGGGCGGGGGTAAATGAGCAGTTCTTC.

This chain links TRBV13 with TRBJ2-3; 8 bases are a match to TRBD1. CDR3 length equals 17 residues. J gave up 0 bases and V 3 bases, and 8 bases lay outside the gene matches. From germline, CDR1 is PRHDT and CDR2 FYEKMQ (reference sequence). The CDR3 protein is CASSFPNRGASTDTQYF. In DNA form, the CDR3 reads TGTGCCAGCAGCTTCCCGAACAGGGGGGCTAGCACAGATACGCAGTATTTT.

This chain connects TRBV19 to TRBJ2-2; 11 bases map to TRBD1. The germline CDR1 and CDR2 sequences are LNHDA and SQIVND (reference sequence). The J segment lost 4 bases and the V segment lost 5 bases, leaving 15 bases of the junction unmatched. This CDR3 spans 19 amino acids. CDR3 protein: CASSSVRTGGDKGTGELFF. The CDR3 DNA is TGTGCCAGTAGTTCGGTCCGGACAGGGGGCGATAAGGGCACCGGGGAGCTGTTTTTT.

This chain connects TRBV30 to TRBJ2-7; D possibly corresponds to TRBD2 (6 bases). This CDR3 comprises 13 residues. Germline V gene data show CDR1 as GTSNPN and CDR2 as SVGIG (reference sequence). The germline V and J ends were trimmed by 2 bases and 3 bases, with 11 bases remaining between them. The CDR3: CAWSSGELYEQYF. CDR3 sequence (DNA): TGTGCCTGGAGTTCGGGGGAGCTCTACGAGCAGTACTTC.

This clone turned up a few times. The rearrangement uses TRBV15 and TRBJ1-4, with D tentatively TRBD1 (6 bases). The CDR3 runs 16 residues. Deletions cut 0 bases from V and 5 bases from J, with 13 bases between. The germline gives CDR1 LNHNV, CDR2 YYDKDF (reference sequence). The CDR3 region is CATSRDLYRDNEKLFF. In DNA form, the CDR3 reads TGTGCCACCAGCAGAGACCTCTACAGGGACAATGAAAAACTGTTTTTT.

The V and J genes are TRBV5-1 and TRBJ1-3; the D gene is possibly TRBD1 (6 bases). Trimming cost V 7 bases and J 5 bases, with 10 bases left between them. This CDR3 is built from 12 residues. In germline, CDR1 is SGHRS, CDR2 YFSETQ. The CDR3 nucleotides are TGCGCCAGCTCCCGGGACAGAAACACCATATATTTT. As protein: CASSRDRNTIYF.